Listed here are 7 T cell receptor beta chains from one sample, sequenced in a study of T cell responses to AZD1222 COVID-19 vaccine. The table came from immunoSEQ multiplex PCR; TCRdb's copy has only in-frame clones and leaves some out. This sample has about 160,000 clones; about 92% occur once, and the top ten carry about 4%. Sequencing used peripheral blood, obtained on day 0 of MenACWY control vaccination. The receptor set was obtained from an adult in good health.

V and J are TRBV3-1 (or the pseudogene TRBV3-2) and TRBJ1-4, with TRBD1 matching 7 bases. V lost 2 bases and J lost 8; bases outside the gene matches: 8. Germline V CDR1 and CDR2: LGHDT, YNNKEL (reference sequence). CDR3 length: 15 amino acids. As DNA, the CDR3 is TGTGCCAGCAGCCAATATAGCCAGGGGGAGGAAAAACTGTTTTTT. It yields the protein CASSQYSQGEEKLFF.

The V call is TRBV6-5, the J call TRBJ1-4; the D is unclear. The CDR3 is 16 residues long. V was shortened by 0 bases and J by 1 base, with 9 bases between the two germline ends. Per germline, CDR1 MNHEY and CDR2 SVGAGI. The CDR3, as DNA: TGTGCCAGCAGTTACTCGAGTGGGTTAACTAATGAAAAACTGTTTTTT. Protein sequence: CASSYSSGLTNEKLFF.

This chain links TRBV19 with TRBJ2-1; D not certain. This CDR3 spans 14 amino acids. CDR1 is LNHDA, CDR2 SQIVND, per germline (reference sequence). The V and J ends lost 9 bases and 0 bases respectively, with 12 bases between them. The CDR3 sequence: CASNPGSSYNEQFF. The CDR3 DNA reads as TGTGCCAGCAACCCCGGAAGCTCCTACAATGAGCAGTTCTTC.

This chain uses TRBV19 with TRBJ1-6; 8 positions match TRBD1. The ends lost 3 bases at V and 10 bases at J; junction bases unmatched: 5. The CDR3 runs 14 residues. Germline loops: CDR1 LNHDA, CDR2 SQIVND (reference sequence). CDR3 protein: CASSIGQGGSPLHF. DNA of the CDR3: TGTGCCAGTAGTATCGGACAGGGAGGGTCACCCCTCCACTTT.

The rearrangement uses TRBV5-1 and TRBJ2-3; D gene unclear. Trimming shortened V by 0 bases and J by 1 base, and 9 bases separated the two germline ends. This CDR3 has 15 amino acids. Looked up from germline, CDR1 is SGHRS and CDR2 is YFSETQ. CDR3 nucleotide sequence: TGCGCCAGCAGCTTGGAGGCGCAAGGCACAGATACGCAGTATTTT. It codes for CASSLEAQGTDTQYF.

The V and J genes are TRBV7-8 and TRBJ2-3; 14 bases are a match to TRBD2. V lost 3 bases and J lost 9; bases outside the gene matches: 8. The germline V gene encodes CDR1 SGHVS and CDR2 FQNEAQ. This CDR3 is 16 amino acids long. The CDR3 reads CASSFRGTSGSLTQYF. For the CDR3, the DNA is TGTGCCAGCAGCTTTCGTGGGACTAGCGGGAGCTTGACGCAGTATTTT.

This clone was picked up one time. The chain has TRBV6-2 or TRBV6-3 and TRBJ1-2; D remains unclear. Germline values: CDR1 MNHEY, CDR2 SVGEGT. This CDR3 has 14 residues. With 1 base removed from V and 5 bases from J, the gap between germline ends came to 11 bases. The CDR3 loop is CASSYLGQSYGYTF. The CDR3 bases are TGTGCCAGCAGTTACTTAGGCCAGAGTTATGGCTACACCTTC.